Below, 11 T cell receptor beta chains from the same sample are listed, as sequenced in a study of shared clonotypes between healthy human individuals. Produced via immunoSEQ multiplex PCR; TCRdb's table is partial and in-frame only. Here the sample spans approximately 500,000 clones, about 78% being singletons. The sequenced sample was PBMCs. All receptors come from a woman aged 35 to 49 in good health. Some clones in this sample may be carry-over from other donors' samples.

This clone appeared a few times. This chain connects TRBV11-2 to TRBJ2-1; 8 nucleotides agree with TRBD2. There are 15 residues in the CDR3. V dropped 6 bases and J dropped 6; count of bases not matched to a gene: 10. The germline V gene encodes CDR1 SGHAT and CDR2 FQNNGV. The CDR3 nucleotides are TGTGCCAGCAGTTACAGGCGGGAGGTTCCCAATGAGCAGTTCTTC. Protein: CASSYRREVPNEQFF.

With regard to this clone: A read error likely explains this, since a far larger clone differs by one base. The chain has TRBV5-4 and TRBJ1-4, with TRBD1 matching over 9 bases. CDR3 length: 18 amino acids. Germline lookup yields CDR1 SGHNT and CDR2 YYREEE (reference sequence). After removal of 7 bases from V and 0 bases from J, the junction contained 13 bases not matched to a gene. In nucleotides, the CDR3 is TGTGCCAGCGGCGCAGGGACAGGGCATTTTGCAACTAATGAAAAACTGTTTTTT. Translating it yields CASGAGTGHFATNEKLFF.

This chain joins TRBV10-2 and TRBJ1-2; the D gene is possibly TRBD1 (6 bases). The length of the CDR3 is 14 residues. V was pared by 0 bases and J by 4 bases, with 9 bases between. CDR1 and CDR2 from the germline V gene are WSHSY and SAAADI. The CDR3 region has the DNA TGCGCCAGCAGTGAGTCCCCAGGGGTCTATGGCTACACCTTC. This translates into CASSESPGVYGYTF.

This chain links TRBV18 with TRBJ1-1, with a weak D call TRBD1 (5 bases). Trimming removed 5 bases from V and 3 bases from J, with 10 bases in between. The germline V gene has CDR1 KGHSH and CDR2 LQKENI. The CDR3 consists of 13 residues. Here the CDR3 DNA reads TGTGCCAGCTCAGTGGGGCAGGACACTGAAGCTTTCTTT. This gives the protein CASSVGQDTEAFF. Complete variable domain (other parts from reference TRBV18 and TRBJ1-1): NAGVMQNPRHLVRRRGQEARLRCSPMKGHSHVYWYRQLPEEGLKFMVYLQKENIIDESGMPKERFSAEFPKEGPSILRIQQVVRGDSAAYFCASSVGQDTEAFFGQGTRLTVV.

Comment on this clone: A read error is possible here, since a much larger clone lies one base away. The same CDR3 is also encoded by other DNA sequences in this sample. This chain joins TRBV7-9 and TRBJ2-7; D remains unclear. CDR1 is SEHNR, CDR2 FQNEAQ, per germline (reference sequence). The V end was cut by 3 bases, the J end by 4 bases, with 7 bases between. This CDR3 is 12 amino acids long. The CDR3, as DNA: TGTGCCAGCAGCTTGTTGGGATACGAGCAGTACTTC. Protein sequence: CASSLLGYEQYF.

V gene TRBV5-1 combines with J gene TRBJ2-1; 8 bases are a match to TRBD1. V shed 0 bases and J 10 bases; nucleotides not matched to a gene: 6. In germline, CDR1 is SGHRS, CDR2 YFSETQ. The CDR3 is 14 residues long. CDR3 nucleotides: TGCGCCAGCAGCTTGGAGGGACAGGCAGGGGAGCAGTTCTTC. Protein product: CASSLEGQAGEQFF.

This clone was counted at least ten times. The chain employs TRBV15 and TRBJ2-1, with 12 bases fitting TRBD2. V shed 0 bases, J shed 7 bases, and the junction held 7 bases outside the gene matches. CDR3 length equals 17 residues. Germline CDR1 is LNHNV and CDR2 is YYDKDF (reference sequence). The chain's CDR3 is CATSREGELAGGNEQFF. The CDR3 nucleotides read TGTGCCACCAGCAGAGAAGGTGAACTAGCGGGAGGAAATGAGCAGTTCTTC.

A note on this clone: A much more abundant neighbour one base away suggests this may be a read error. V usage is TRBV6-1 and J usage is TRBJ2-5; 9 bases map to TRBD2. Looked up from germline, CDR1 is MNHNS and CDR2 is SASEGT. The CDR3 has 14 residues. CDR3 in amino acids: CANSDSGSIETQYF. DNA of the CDR3: TGTGCCAACAGTGATAGCGGGAGTATCGAGACCCAGTACTTC.

The table lists this clone with a count of one. The chain carries TRBV25-1 and TRBJ2-1, with a weak D call TRBD1 (7 bases). The CDR3 has 16 amino acids. In germline, CDR1 is MGHDK, CDR2 SYGVNS. The V end lost 2 bases, the J end lost 6 bases, and 17 bases lay between the germline ends. CDR3 residues: CASSEPTGIGGNEQFF. The CDR3, as DNA: TGTGCCAGCAGTGAACCGACAGGGATCGGGGGCAATGAGCAGTTCTTC.

The chain employs TRBV5-1 and TRBJ2-2; no definite D call. CDR3 length: 15 amino acids. Germline CDR1 and CDR2: SGHRS and YFSETQ. V lost 4 bases, J lost 3 bases, and 13 bases lay in between. The CDR3 nucleotides are TGCGCCAGCAGCCCTGACCCCGCCGACACCGGGGAGCTGTTTTTT. The encoded protein is CASSPDPADTGELFF.

The V call is TRBV10-1, the J call TRBJ2-1; 13 nucleotides match TRBD2. Germline V gives CDR1 WNHNN, CDR2 SYGVQD (reference sequence). After removal of 7 bases from V and 8 bases from J, the junction contained 14 bases not matched to a gene. CDR3 size: 17 residues. CDR3 residues: CASNLELAGGCPHEQFF. Here the CDR3 DNA reads TGCGCCAGCAACCTCGAACTAGCGGGAGGGTGCCCGCATGAGCAGTTCTTC.